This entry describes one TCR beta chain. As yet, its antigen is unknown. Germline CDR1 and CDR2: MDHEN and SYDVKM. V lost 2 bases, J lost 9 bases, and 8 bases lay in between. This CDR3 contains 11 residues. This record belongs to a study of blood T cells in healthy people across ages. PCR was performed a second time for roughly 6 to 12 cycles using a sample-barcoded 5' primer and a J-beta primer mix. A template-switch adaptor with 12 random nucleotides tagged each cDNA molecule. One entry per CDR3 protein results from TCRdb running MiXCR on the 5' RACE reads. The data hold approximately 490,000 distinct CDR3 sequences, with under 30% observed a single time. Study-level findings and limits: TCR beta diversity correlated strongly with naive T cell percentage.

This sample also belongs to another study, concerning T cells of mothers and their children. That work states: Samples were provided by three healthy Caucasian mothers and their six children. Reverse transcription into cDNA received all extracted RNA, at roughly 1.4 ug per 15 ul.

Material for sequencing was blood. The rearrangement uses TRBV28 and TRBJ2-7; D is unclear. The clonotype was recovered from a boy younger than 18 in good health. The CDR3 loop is CASSLSSRQYF. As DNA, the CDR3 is TGTGCCAGCAGTTTAAGTAGTAGGCAGTACTTC. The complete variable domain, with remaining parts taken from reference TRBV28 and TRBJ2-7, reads DVKVTQSSRYLVKRTGEKVFLECVQDMDHENMFWYRQDPGLGLRLIYFSYDVKMKEKGDIPEGYSVSREKKERFSLILESASTNQTSMYLCASSLSSRQYFGPGTRLTVT.